This TCR beta chain was documented in a study of blood T cells in healthy people across ages. Trimming cost V 7 bases and J 7 bases; bases outside gene matches: 6. Germline CDR1 and CDR2: MDHEN and SYDVKM. The CDR3 has 12 amino acids. This clonotype turned up a few times. Alongside a J-beta primer mix, a sample-barcoded 5' primer served in a second PCR lasting roughly 6 to 12 cycles. A tag from a template-switch adaptor with 12 random nucleotides marked each cDNA molecule. Each CDR3 protein is one row after TCRdb ran MiXCR on the 5' RACE reads. The profile shows 1,100,000 or so distinct CDR3 sequences, more than 35% of them singletons. Those donating, healthy Caucasian individuals from Russia, were aged 6 to 90.

The gene calls are TRBV28 and TRBJ2-7; 8 bases agree with TRBD2. The sequence was collected from a woman aged 60-75 years in good health. Sequenced: blood. CDR3 in amino acids: CASTPGGREQYF. The CDR3 DNA reads TGTGCCAGCACCCCGGGGGGGCGAGAGCAGTACTTC.